One T cell receptor (beta chain) is described in this entry. Its antigen is currently unknown. A read error may explain this, as a much larger clone is one base away. This sample was included in a study of regulatory T cells in long-lasting Graves disease. The CDR3 extends over 13 amino acids. The V gene lost 7 bases and the J gene lost 6 bases, with 18 bases spanning the gap. The germline CDR1 and CDR2 sequences are GTSNPN and SVGIG (reference sequence). Broader study findings: What was studied was peripheral blood only, and not thyroid tissue. Compared with new cases, persistent Graves' patients showed reduced TCR diversity. Gene preferences differed: TRBV28, TRBJ1-2, TRBJ2-5 in persistent cases.

Time point noted: persistent/refractory GD, antithyroid drugs over 5 years with positive TRAb. Making the TCR library involved RNA that had been extracted from PBMCs. Libraries of TCR beta came from iRepertoire HTBI primers plus Arm-PCR of CDR3 regions. Authors' methods: Samples jointly harbored 62 TRBV and about 13 TRBJ segments. A single record per CDR3 protein comes from TCRdb applying MiXCR to the multiplex PCR reads. TCRdb's processing, not the authors' own work, is the source of the V and J calls. The table includes approximately 380,000 distinct CDR3 sequences, roughly 20% detected once. Sequenced here: peripheral blood mononuclear cells (PBMCs), sampled when the disease was refractory, from a patient treated with antithyroid drugs. This receptor was identified in a female donor with Graves disease. This sequence joins TRBV30 and TRBJ1-2; tentatively, D is TRBD1 (5 bases). CDR3 coding DNA: TGTGCCTTCTCTCCGACGCGGGGGGATGGCTACACCTTC. Amino acid sequence: CAFSPTRGDGYTF.